The source of this T cell receptor (beta chain) is a study of T cells in Graves' hyperthyroidism and ophthalmopathy. Graves' hyperthyroidism without ophthalmopathy progression within 18 months was termed stable. The CDR3 is 13 amino acids. Trimming took 0 bases from V and 3 from J, leaving 3 bases between them. CDR1 is LGHNA and CDR2 is YSLEER in the germline V gene. TCR beta CDR3 sequences were amplified from RNA transcripts. First-round RT-PCR of the TCR CDR3 relied on the HTBI primer set. Each CDR3 protein gets one entry after TCRdb re-called the multiplex PCR reads with MiXCR. The repertoire consists of some 760,000 distinct CDR3 sequences, with 12% to 15% occurring once and the leading ten covering more than 8.5%. There are many counts of this clonotype.

The chain recombines TRBV4-3 with TRBJ1-5; D remains unclear. The TCR originated in a young woman with Graves' hyperthyroidism. The sample comprised blood. The CDR3 coding sequence is TGCGCCAGCAGCCAAGACATCAATCAGCCCCAGCATTTT. It is translated as CASSQDINQPQHF.